Sequencing of this T cell receptor (beta chain) was carried out in a study of T cells in Graves' hyperthyroidism and ophthalmopathy. Study results and limitations: Expanded thyroid clonotypes (above 0.001) were mostly also found in blood.

Amplification targeted TCR beta CDR3 regions from RNA transcripts. Carried out on the TCR CDR3, a first-round RT-PCR used the HTBI primer set. TCRdb ran MiXCR on the multiplex PCR reads and lists one entry per CDR3 protein. The data show hundreds of thousands of distinct CDR3 sequences, 15% to 20% seen once. Exclusion followed for patients with uncontrolled infection, other autoimmune disease, pregnancy or lactation. Clinical symptoms, serum thyroxine and TRAb, thyroid ultrasound and orbital computed tomography together formed the diagnostic basis. This clonotype was seen ten or more times. Its antigen is currently unknown. Trimming cost V 6 bases and J 0 bases, with 18 bases left between them. Germline values: CDR1 MDHEN, CDR2 SYDVKM. The CDR3 extends over 16 amino acids.

Source material: blood. This sequence was found in a young woman with Graves' hyperthyroidism. The V call is TRBV28, the J call TRBJ2-7, with D possibly being TRBD1 (5 bases). This chain's CDR3 is CASRLRTTDPSYEQYF. CDR3 nucleotides: TGTGCCAGCAGGTTACGGACAACCGACCCCTCCTACGAGCAGTACTTC.